Below are 10 T cell receptor beta chains sequenced from a single sample in a study of T cell clusters in autoimmune cytopenias. TRB was amplified by touch-down multiplex PCR, primer pools A and B combined. TCRdb reanalyzed the multiplex PCR reads, giving one entry per CDR3 protein sequence and no DNA. The sample shows roughly 3,000 distinct CDR3 sequences, and roughly 48% sits with its ten largest clones. TRB was amplified from 250 ng of peripheral blood genomic DNA per sample. The sample consisted of peripheral blood. These receptors were taken from a human donor with an autoimmune cytopenia or autoimmune hepatitis (not recorded which).

By frequency, this clonotype is medium-sized. The J gene is TRBJ1-1, the V gene TRBV6-5. Germline-derived CDR1 and CDR2 are MNHEY and SVGAGI. The CDR3 is made up of 11 amino acids. The CDR3 here is CASSRGTEAFF.

This clonotype shows up as medium-sized by frequency. The CDR3 here is CAAQPDRDSPLHF. The rearrangement uses TRBV6-5 and TRBJ1-6; TCRdb's D call of TRBD1 is untestable without DNA. Germline CDR1 is MNHEY and CDR2 is SVGAGI. This CDR3 spans 13 amino acids.

The gene calls are TRBV19 and TRBJ2-1; TCRdb picks TRBD2, but there is no DNA to check that call. CDR1 is LNHDA, CDR2 SQIVND, per germline (reference sequence). This CDR3 region has 18 residues. The CDR3 loop is CASSRFGTSGSSYNEQFF.

Frequency places this clonotype as medium-sized (0.01 to 0.1%). The J gene is TRBJ1-2, the V gene TRBV29-1. CDR1 SQVTM and CDR2 ANQGSEA come from the germline V gene. CDR3 length: 16 amino acids. CDR3 region: CSVALVGDKPNYGYTF. Using reference TRBV29-1 and TRBJ1-2 for the parts outside the CDR3, the full variable domain is SAVISQKPSRDICQRGTSLTIQCQVDSQVTMMFWYRQQPGQSLTLIATANQGSEATYESGFVIDKFPISRPNLTFSTLTVSNMSPEDSSIYLCSVALVGDKPNYGYTFGSGTRLTVV.

CDR3 amino acids: CAWTETGLNEQFF. The chain couples TRBV30 to TRBJ2-1; the TCRdb D gene call, TRBD1, has no DNA to confirm it. This CDR3 is built from 13 residues. Looked up from germline, CDR1 is GTSNPN and CDR2 is SVGIG (reference sequence).

Judged by frequency, this clonotype is medium-sized. J is TRBJ2-5 and V is TRBV19; TCRdb's D call of TRBD1 is untestable without DNA. The CDR3 runs to 15 residues. Germline V gives CDR1 LNHDA, CDR2 SQIVND (reference sequence). This CDR3 is CASSLSGGTVKTQYF.

This chain joins TRBV28 and TRBJ2-1; the TCRdb call, TRBD2, lacks DNA for checking. In germline, CDR1 is MDHEN, CDR2 SYDVKM. CDR3 length: 13 residues. The CDR3 here is CASSRLAGGEQFF.

Frequency places this clonotype as medium-sized. The V gene is TRBV30, the J gene TRBJ1-5; without DNA, the TCRdb call of TRBD1 cannot be checked. The CDR3 is made up of 13 amino acids. In germline, CDR1 is GTSNPN, CDR2 SVGIG (reference sequence). CDR3 amino acids: CAWRSGVGQPQHF.

The rearrangement uses TRBV12-3 or TRBV12-4 and TRBJ1-1. This CDR3 region has 14 residues. The CDR3 loop reads CASSLSNQNTEAFF.

This clonotype registers medium-sized by frequency. This chain joins TRBV10-2 and TRBJ1-2; lacking DNA, the TRBD1 call made by TCRdb goes unchecked. Germline values: CDR1 WSHSY, CDR2 SAAADI. This CDR3 comprises 13 residues. This CDR3 reads CASRTGWFYGYTF.